This T cell receptor (beta chain) is drawn from a study of shared clonotypes between healthy human individuals. TCRdb's copy holds only in-frame clones and misses some; the assay was immunoSEQ multiplex PCR. The sample has roughly 1,600,000 clones; about 98.5% are singletons. Findings of the study overall: The study found lower generation probabilities in non-shared clonotypes than in those shared by all four donors.

Worth noting for this clone: Its target is unknown.

V lost 6 bases to trimming and J lost 6 bases; unmatched junction nucleotides: 16. This CDR3 has 19 amino acids. Germline CDR1 is MNHEY and CDR2 is SMNVEV (reference sequence). Sequencing was done on a sample of naive CD4+ T cells sorted from blood. Indicated subset: CD45RA+ positively selected. This sequence was found in a man aged 25-40 years in good health. This chain connects TRBV27 to TRBJ2-1, with 14 bases matching TRBD2. The chain's CDR3 is CASSQGWGTSGRLGNEQFF. The CDR3 DNA follows: TGTGCCAGCAGCCAAGGGTGGGGGACTAGCGGGAGATTGGGCAATGAGCAGTTCTTC.